This T cell receptor beta chain was sequenced in a study of T cells in localized non-small cell lung cancer. The data were produced by immunoSEQ multiplex PCR, yet TCRdb's version contains in-frame clones alone and is incomplete. The sample contains some 130,000 clones, roughly 90% of which appear only once. Losses at the gene ends were 4 bases for V and 6 bases for J; bases not matched to a gene: 9. The CDR3 has 14 amino acids. The germline V gene has CDR1 GTSNPN and CDR2 SVGIG (reference sequence). This sequence originates from a female donor aged 60 or older with stage I lung adenocarcinoma. Sequences were derived from peripheral blood, sampled before any cancer treatment. V is TRBV30 and J is TRBJ2-7, with 10 positions matching TRBD2. Here the CDR3 DNA reads TGTGCCTGGACCGGGACTAGCGCTCAGGGCGAGCAGTACTTC. Encoded protein: CAWTGTSAQGEQYF.